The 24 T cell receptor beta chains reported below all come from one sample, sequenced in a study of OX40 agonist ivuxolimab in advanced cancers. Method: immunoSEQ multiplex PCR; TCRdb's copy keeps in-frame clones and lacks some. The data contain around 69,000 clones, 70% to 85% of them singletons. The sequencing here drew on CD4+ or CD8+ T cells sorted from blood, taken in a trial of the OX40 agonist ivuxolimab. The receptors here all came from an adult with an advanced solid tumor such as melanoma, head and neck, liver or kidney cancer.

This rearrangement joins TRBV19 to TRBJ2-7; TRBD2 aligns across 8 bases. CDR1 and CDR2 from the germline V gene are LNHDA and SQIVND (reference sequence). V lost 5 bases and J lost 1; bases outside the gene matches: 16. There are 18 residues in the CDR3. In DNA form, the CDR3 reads TGTGCCAGTAGTGAATCTAGCGGGCCGACGGGGGGATCCTACGAGCAGTACTTC. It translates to CASSESSGPTGGSYEQYF. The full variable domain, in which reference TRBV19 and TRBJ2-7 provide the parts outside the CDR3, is DGGITQSPKYLFRKEGQNVTLSCEQNLNHDAMYWYRQDPGQGLRLIYYSQIVNDFQKGDIAEGYSVSREKKESFPLTVTSAQKNPTAFYLCASSESSGPTGGSYEQYFGPGTRLTVT.

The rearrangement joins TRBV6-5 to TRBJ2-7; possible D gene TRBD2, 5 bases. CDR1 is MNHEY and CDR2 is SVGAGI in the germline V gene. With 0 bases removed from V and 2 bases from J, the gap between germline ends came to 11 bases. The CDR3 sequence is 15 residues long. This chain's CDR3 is CASSYSVSGAYEQYF. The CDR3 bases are TGTGCCAGCAGTTACTCTGTTTCCGGGGCCTACGAGCAGTACTTC.

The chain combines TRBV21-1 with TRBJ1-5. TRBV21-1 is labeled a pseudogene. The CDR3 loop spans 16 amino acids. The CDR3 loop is CASSKAIPYSNQPQHF. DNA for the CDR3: TGTGCCAGCAGCAAAGCGATCCCCTATAGCAATCAGCCCCAGCATTTT.

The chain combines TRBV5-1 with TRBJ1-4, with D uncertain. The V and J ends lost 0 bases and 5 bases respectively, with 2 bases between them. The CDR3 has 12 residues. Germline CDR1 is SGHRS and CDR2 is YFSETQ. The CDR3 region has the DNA TGCGCCAGCAGCTTGGGGAATGAAAAACTGTTTTTT. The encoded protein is CASSLGNEKLFF. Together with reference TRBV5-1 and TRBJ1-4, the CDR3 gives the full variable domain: KAGVTQTPRYLIKTRGQQVTLSCSPISGHRSVSWYQQTPGQGLQFLFEYFSETQRNKGNFPGRFSGRQFSNSRSEMNVSTLELGDSALYLCASSLGNEKLFFGSGTQLSVL.

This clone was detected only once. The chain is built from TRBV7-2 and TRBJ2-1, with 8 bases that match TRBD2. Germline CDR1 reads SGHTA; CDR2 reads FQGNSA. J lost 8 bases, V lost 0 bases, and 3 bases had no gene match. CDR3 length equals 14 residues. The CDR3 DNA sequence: TGTGCCAGCAGCTTAGCCGGGAGGGCCGATGAGCAGTTCTTC. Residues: CASSLAGRADEQFF.

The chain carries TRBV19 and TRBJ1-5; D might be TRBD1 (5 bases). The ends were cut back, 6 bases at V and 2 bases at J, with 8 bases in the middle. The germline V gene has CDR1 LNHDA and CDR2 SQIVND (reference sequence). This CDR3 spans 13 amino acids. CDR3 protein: CASRGVGNQPQHF. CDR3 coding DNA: TGTGCCAGTAGAGGGGTGGGCAATCAGCCCCAGCATTTT.

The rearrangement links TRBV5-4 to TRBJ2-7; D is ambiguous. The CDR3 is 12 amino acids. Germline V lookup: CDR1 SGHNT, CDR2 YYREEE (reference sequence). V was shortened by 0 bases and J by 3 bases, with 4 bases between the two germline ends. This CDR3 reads CASSLDGYEQYF. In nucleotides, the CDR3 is TGTGCCAGCAGCTTGGACGGCTACGAGCAGTACTTC.

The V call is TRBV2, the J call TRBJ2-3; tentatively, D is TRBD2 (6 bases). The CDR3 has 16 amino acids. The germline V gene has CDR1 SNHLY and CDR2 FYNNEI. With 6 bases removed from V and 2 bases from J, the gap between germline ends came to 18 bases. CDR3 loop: CASRATGAGPTDTQYF. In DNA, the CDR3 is TGTGCCAGCAGAGCAACTGGTGCGGGGCCCACAGATACGCAGTATTTT.

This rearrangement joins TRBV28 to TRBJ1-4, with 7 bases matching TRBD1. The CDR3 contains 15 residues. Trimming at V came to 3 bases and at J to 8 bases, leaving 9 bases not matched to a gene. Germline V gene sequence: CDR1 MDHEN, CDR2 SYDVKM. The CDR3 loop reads CASSLPTGLTEKLFF. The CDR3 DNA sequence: TGTGCCAGCAGTTTGCCGACAGGGTTGACCGAAAAACTGTTTTTT. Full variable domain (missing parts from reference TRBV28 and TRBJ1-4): DVKVTQSSRYLVKRTGEKVFLECVQDMDHENMFWYRQDPGLGLRLIYFSYDVKMKEKGDIPEGYSVSREKKERFSLILESASTNQTSMYLCASSLPTGLTEKLFFGSGTQLSVL.

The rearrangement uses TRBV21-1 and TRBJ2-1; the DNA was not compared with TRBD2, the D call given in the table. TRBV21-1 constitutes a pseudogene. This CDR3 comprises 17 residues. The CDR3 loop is CASPKGASGSFYNEQFF. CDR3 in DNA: TGTGCCAGCCCAAAGGGGGCTAGCGGGAGCTTCTACAATGAGCAGTTCTTC.

The CDR3 here is CASSPLGSTDTGELFF. The CDR3 DNA sequence: TGTGCCAGCAGCCCCCTCGGGAGTACGGACACCGGGGAGCTGTTTTTT. The chain employs TRBV7-9 and TRBJ2-2; perhaps TRBD2 as D (6 bases). The germline V and J ends were trimmed by 5 bases and 3 bases, with 16 bases remaining between them. Germline CDR1 SEHNR, CDR2 FQNEAQ (reference sequence). This CDR3 contains 16 residues.

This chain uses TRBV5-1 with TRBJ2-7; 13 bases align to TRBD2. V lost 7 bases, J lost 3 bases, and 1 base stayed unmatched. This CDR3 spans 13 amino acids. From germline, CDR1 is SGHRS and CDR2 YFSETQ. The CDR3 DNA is TGCGCCAGCGGACTAGCGGGAGACTACGAGCAGTACTTC. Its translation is CASGLAGDYEQYF.

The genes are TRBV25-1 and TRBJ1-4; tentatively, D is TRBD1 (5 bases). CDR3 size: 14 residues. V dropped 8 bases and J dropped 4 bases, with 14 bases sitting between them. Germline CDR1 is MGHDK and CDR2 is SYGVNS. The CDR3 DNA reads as TGTGCCAGCGCCCAGGGAGGAGGTAATGAAAAACTGTTTTTT. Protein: CASAQGGGNEKLFF.

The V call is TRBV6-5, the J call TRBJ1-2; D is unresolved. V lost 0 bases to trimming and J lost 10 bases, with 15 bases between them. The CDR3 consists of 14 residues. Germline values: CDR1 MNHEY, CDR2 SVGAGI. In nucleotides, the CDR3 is TGTGCCAGCAGTTACTCTCGGGCCCCCAGAATCTACACCTTC. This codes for CASSYSRAPRIYTF.

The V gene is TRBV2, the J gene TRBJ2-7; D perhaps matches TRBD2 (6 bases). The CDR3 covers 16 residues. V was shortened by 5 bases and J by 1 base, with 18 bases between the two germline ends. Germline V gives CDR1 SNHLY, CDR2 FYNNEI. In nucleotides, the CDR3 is TGTGCCAGCAGTTTGAGCGGGCGGGATGGATCCTACGAGCAGTACTTC. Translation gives CASSLSGRDGSYEQYF.

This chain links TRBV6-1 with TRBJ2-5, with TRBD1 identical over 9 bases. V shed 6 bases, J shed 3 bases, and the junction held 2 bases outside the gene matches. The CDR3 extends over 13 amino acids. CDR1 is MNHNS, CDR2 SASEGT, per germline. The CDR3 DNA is TGTGCCAGCAGATGGACAGGGGAAGAGACCCAGTACTTC. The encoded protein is CASRWTGEETQYF.

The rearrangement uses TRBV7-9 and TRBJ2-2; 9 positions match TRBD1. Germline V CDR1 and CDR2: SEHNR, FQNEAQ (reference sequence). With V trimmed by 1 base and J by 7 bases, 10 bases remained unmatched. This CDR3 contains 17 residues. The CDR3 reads CASSLGSGQGSLGELFF. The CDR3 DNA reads TGTGCCAGCAGCTTAGGGTCCGGACAGGGGTCACTCGGGGAGCTGTTTTTT.

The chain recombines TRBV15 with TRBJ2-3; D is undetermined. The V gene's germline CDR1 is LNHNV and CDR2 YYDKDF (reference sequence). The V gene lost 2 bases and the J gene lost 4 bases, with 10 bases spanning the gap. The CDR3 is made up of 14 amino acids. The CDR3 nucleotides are TGTGCCACCAGCAGAATTCACTTGGCAGATACGCAGTATTTT. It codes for CATSRIHLADTQYF.

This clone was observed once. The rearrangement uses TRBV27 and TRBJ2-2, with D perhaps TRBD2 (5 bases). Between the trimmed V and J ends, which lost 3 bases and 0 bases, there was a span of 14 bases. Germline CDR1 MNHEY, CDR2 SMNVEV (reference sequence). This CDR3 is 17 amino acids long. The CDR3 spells CASSFPRGPANTGELFF. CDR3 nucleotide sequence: TGTGCCAGCAGTTTCCCTCGCGGGCCGGCGAACACCGGGGAGCTGTTTTTT.

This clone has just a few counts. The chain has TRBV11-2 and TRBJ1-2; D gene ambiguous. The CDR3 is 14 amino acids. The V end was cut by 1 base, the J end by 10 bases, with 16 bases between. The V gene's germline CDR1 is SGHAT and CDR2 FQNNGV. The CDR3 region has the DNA TGTGCCAGCAGCTTAGGGTCCGGGTCTCCGGACTACACCTTC. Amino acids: CASSLGSGSPDYTF. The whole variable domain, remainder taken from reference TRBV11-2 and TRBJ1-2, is EAGVAQSPRYKIIEKRQSVAFWCNPISGHATLYWYQQILGQGPKLLIQFQNNGVVDDSQLPKDRFSAERLKGVDSTLKIQPAKLEDSAVYLCASSLGSGSPDYTFGSGTRLTVV.

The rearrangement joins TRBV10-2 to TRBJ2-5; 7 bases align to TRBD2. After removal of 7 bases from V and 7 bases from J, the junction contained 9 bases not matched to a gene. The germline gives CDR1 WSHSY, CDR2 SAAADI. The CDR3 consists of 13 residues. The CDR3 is CASTEGGPVTQYF. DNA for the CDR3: TGCGCCAGCACGGAGGGAGGGCCTGTGACCCAGTACTTC.

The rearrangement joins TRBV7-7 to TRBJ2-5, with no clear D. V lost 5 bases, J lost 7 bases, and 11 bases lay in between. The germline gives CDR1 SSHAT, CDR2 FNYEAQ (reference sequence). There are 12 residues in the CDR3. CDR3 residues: CASSSPLGTQYF. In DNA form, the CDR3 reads TGTGCCAGCAGCAGTCCATTGGGGACCCAGTACTTC. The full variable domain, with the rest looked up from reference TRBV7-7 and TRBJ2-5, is GAGVSQSPRYKVTKRGQDVTLRCDPISSHATLYWYQQALGQGPEFLTYFNYEAQPDKSGLPSDRFSAERPEGSISTLTIQRTEQRDSAMYRCASSSPLGTQYFGPGTRLLVL.

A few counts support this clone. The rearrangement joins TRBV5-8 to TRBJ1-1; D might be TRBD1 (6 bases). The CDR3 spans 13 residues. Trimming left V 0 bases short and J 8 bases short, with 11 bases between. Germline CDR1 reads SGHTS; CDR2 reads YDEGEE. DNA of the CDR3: TGTGCCAGCAGCTTGGTACAGGGAGCAGAAGCTTTCTTT. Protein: CASSLVQGAEAFF.

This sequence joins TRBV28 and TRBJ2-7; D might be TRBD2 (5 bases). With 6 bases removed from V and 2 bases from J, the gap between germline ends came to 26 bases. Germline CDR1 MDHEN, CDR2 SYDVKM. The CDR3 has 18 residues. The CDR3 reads CASRIRRFVERVAYEQYF. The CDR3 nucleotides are TGTGCCAGCAGGATAAGGAGATTTGTAGAGAGGGTGGCCTACGAGCAGTACTTC.